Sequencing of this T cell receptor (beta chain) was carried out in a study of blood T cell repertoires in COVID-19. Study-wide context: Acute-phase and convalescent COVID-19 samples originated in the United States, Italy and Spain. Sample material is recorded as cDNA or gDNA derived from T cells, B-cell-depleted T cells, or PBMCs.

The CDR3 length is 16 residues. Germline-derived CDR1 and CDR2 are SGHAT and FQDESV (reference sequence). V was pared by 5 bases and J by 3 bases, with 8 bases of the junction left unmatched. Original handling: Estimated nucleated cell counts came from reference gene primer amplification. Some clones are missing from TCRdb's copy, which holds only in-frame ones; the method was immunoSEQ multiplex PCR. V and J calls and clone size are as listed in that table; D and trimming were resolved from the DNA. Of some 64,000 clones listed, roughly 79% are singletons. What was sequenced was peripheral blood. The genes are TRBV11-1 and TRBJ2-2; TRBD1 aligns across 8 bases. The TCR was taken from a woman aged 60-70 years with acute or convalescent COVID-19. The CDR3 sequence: CASSPYRGSDTGELFF. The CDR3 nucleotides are TGTGCCAGCAGCCCATACAGGGGGTCCGACACCGGGGAGCTGTTTTTT.